The TCR beta chain described here comes from a study of cytomegalovirus exposure and HLA in healthy donors. Study-level findings and limits: A cluster of highly shared sequence variants was likely a sequencing artifact.

With 60 Vbeta and 13 Jbeta primers, the PCR was carried out. Sequencing used immunoSEQ multiplex PCR; TCRdb keeps in-frame clones, though not all of them. The repertoire includes 95,000 to 150,000 clones, less than 90% of them detected once, and more than 0.2% sits in the top ten. As to this clone: Antigen unknown.

This CDR3 comprises 17 residues. V shed 1 base and J shed 4 bases, with 15 bases lying between them. Germline assignment: CDR1 SGHRS and CDR2 YFSETQ. The clonotype originates from a man aged 50 to 59 in good health and CMV-seronegative. The sequenced sample consisted of PBMCs. This chain uses TRBV5-1 with TRBJ2-6; D might be TRBD2 (6 bases). The CDR3 nucleotides are TGCGCCAGCAGCTTGTTGGGCGGGGACGGAGGGGCCAACGTCCTGACTTTC. Its protein product is CASSLLGGDGGANVLTF.